Below, one T cell receptor (beta chain) is given with its context. Its recognized antigen is unknown. Base qualities are not recorded, but no much larger clone differs from it by a single base. Whole blood was collected in K2EDTA tubes by collaborating institutions according to the institutions' own protocols. For TCRbeta analysis, collaborator samples were shipped as frozen whole blood, as isolated PBMCs, or as DNA extracted from either sample type. The data stem from a study of blood T cell repertoires in COVID-19 (TCRdb year 2020). Broadly, across the study: Samples from collaborators originated in the United States, Italy and Spain and spanned both the acute and convalescent phases of COVID-19. The prospective study material was composed of cDNA or gDNA derived from T cells, B-cell-depleted T cells, or PBMCs. Subjects who had been exposed to COVID-19, were actively infected with it, or had recovered from it provided the deeply sampled blood TCRbeta repertoires that made up the dataset. The repertoires were released in a freely available public database intended as a resource for research on the immune response to SARS-CoV-2. Samples were obtained from the ongoing ImmuneRACE study (first 160 participants) and from about 1,300 subjects provided by 6 global collaborators. Sample metadata almost always included a de-identified subject ID, COVID-19 status, age in years and sex. Where HLA class I and class II types were available, the types were taken from metadata supplied by the sample provider, not from assay-based typing.

The study at large found these results: How much clinical and demographic metadata was included differed by source and by participant, and the metadata was provided uncurated.

The immunoSEQ Assay, a bias-controlled multiplex PCR, was used to amplify TCRbeta CDR3 regions from genomic DNA. The study's processing was this. Within the assay, amplification of reference gene primers was used to estimate how many nucleated cells each sample contained. To quantify the absolute abundance of each unique TCRbeta CDR3 rearrangement, sequence reads were collapsed and filtered. Productive Simpson clonality was computed per sample as the square root of Simpson's diversity index over productive rearrangements. What TCRdb holds here is the immuneACCESS table cut down to in-frame rearrangements. Part of the clones is not present; checked against another copy, under half of the missing clones reflect an unresolved V gene, and the others are unexplained. The V and J calls and the clone size are those of that table, but D and trimming were determined from the DNA. In this sample the table shows some 700,000 clones, 75% to 90% of which occur a single time. The top ten constitute under 0.3% of the sample.

The sequence came from a woman younger than 35 with acute or convalescent COVID-19. Sequencing was done on a sample of peripheral blood.

CDR3 protein: CASTPGQGPYEQYF. The nucleotide sequence is TGCGCCAGCACCCCGGGACAGGGCCCCTACGAGCAGTACTTC. This receptor chain uses TRBV10-2 and TRBJ2-7; 9 bases in the middle match TRBD1. The CDR3, cysteine through phenylalanine, is 14 amino acids long. Only the CDR3 DNA is retained, 42 bases long and in frame from the first base. Germline trimming amounts to 7 bases on V and 2 bases on J, with 6 as the count of junction bases outside the gene matches. CDR1 and CDR2 are drawn from the germline V gene: WSHSY, SAAADI.